The sequence of this T cell receptor (beta chain) was determined in a study of blood T cell repertoires in COVID-19. Produced via immunoSEQ multiplex PCR; TCRdb's table is partial and in-frame only. The sample consists of around 260,000 clones, approximately 89% of them appearing once. Germline V CDR1 and CDR2: SGHNT, YYREEE (reference sequence). The CDR3 runs 14 residues. V was clipped by 0 bases and J by 4 bases, with 11 bases between them. This receptor was taken from a woman aged 65 to 85 with COVID-19, enrolled during active disease. V and J are TRBV5-4 and TRBJ2-7; possible D gene TRBD1, 5 bases. The sample was peripheral blood. This chain's CDR3 is CASSLGPRVYEQYF. In nucleotides, the CDR3 is TGTGCCAGCAGCTTGGGTCCCAGGGTGTACGAGCAGTACTTC.